This section outlines one T cell receptor (beta chain) sequence together with its context. The antigen is unknown. Sequencing used immunoSEQ multiplex PCR; TCRdb keeps in-frame clones, though not all of them. The data contain 2 million to 2.5 million clones, around 95% of them singletons. This record belongs to a study of shared clonotypes between healthy human individuals. Across the study: Each donor's CD4 naive and CD4 memory cells filled three plates apiece, CD8 naive two, and CD8 memory one.

Study conclusions and caveats: Among non-shared clonotypes, generation probabilities were lower than among those shared by all four donors. Among donors, sharing of clonotypes was expected to be affected by sequencing depth.

Donation came from healthy HIV-negative adults that had no recent acute infections or vaccinations. The CDR3 is 16 amino acids. Germline V CDR1 and CDR2: KGHSH, LQKENI. V lost 4 bases, J lost 0 bases, and 13 bases lay in between. The TCR originated in a man aged 18 to 29 in good health. Sequencing used naive CD4+ T cells sorted from blood. This sample's subset: CD45RA+ positively selected. The chain links TRBV18 to TRBJ2-4, with D maybe TRBD2 (6 bases). The CDR3 loop reads CASSRREVIAKNIQYF. CDR3 nucleotide sequence: TGTGCCAGCTCACGGAGGGAGGTTATAGCCAAAAACATTCAGTACTTC.